The T cell receptor beta chain under discussion was sequenced for a study of cytomegalovirus exposure and HLA in healthy donors (TCRdb year 2017). Some background on the complete study: In an earlier analysis of fewer than 750 of the donors, 250 to 300 Gb of sequence data and approximately 100 million unique TCR beta sequences from about 190 million T cells were reported. To predict cytomegalovirus infection status, the study brought together high-throughput TCR immunosequencing, statistical association of individual TCRs with disease status, and machine learning. About five DR-DQ haplotypes were handled as single units for association and clustering because linkage in the cohort was strong. Rather than drawing on any new phenotypic data, the later analysis identified candidate immune exposures from TCR beta sequences and the way those sequences occurred across donors. To study patterns of TCR occurrence, a later analysis re-analyzed previously published TCR beta repertoires from several hundred donors and added high-resolution HLA genotyping. The study used immunosequencing to profile the T cell repertoires of under 700 subjects and linked those repertoires to cytomegalovirus serostatus. HLA typing covered class I and class II loci at four-digit resolution. Donor age, sex, ethnicity and CMV serostatus were collected together with the repertoire data. Of the roughly 400 genotyped donors, roughly 80% fell in the genetic ancestry cluster associated with self-reported Caucasian donors. On average, roughly 250,000 unique TCR beta nucleotide sequences were sequenced per donor among some 420 genotyped donors of the cohort, with roughly 18% of those sequences being non-productive. All discovery cohort repertoires had been generated using a single sequencing platform. Typing coverage varied by locus: roughly 629-630 donors for A, B, C, DRB1 and DQB1; approximately 560 for DQA1; more than 600 for DPA1; around 490 for DPB1. An earlier analysis of around 640 of the donors used high-throughput TCR beta sequencing to judge whether each TCR beta V gene segment behaved as functional or pseudogenic. Approximately 300 gigabases of sequencing data and approximately 84 million unique TCR sequences were included in an early release covering several hundred HLA-typed donors. Genome-wide SNP genotypes for about 65% of the roughly 670 donors were used in a later genetic analysis, which treated that subset as a discovery cohort. In addition to the first cohort of 500 to 850 subjects, a separate validation cohort of about 120 different subjects was used. The aim of the study was to test whether cataloging public T cell receptors could identify signatures of past pathogen exposure. Here is what the overall study found, with its caveats: Strong co-occurrence of HLA alleles, especially DR and DQ, made assigning TCR associations to individual alleles difficult. This cohort had only TCR beta chains sequenced, and the lack of alpha or paired-chain data limited which features could be detected. The sequencing pipeline was judged likely to have produced a cluster of highly shared sequence variants as a technical artifact. A further reported finding was that TCR beta sequences accurately predicted the HLA-A and HLA-B alleles for most subjects in the first cohort. In a later analysis, HLA-associated TCR beta chains showed more clonal expansion and lower generation probabilities than non-associated chains that were equally common. Most CMV-associated TCR beta chains appeared to be HLA-restricted in a later analysis, and the HLA associations seemed to be driven largely by CMV exposure. Some IMGT-functional V segments, including TRBV6-2 and TRBV6-3, could not be told apart with the 87-base-pair reads, so those segments were excluded. While some public TCRs were present in many individuals, most TCR sequences turned up only very rarely across donors. Because counts were too low, around 17 rarely observed V segments, including chromosome 9 orphons, were left out of the earlier analysis of 500 to 750 of the donors. For the cohort, immune exposure information was limited to CMV serostatus. Correlated functional status among segregating V segments might reflect linkage disequilibrium, but an unknown experimental factor could not be ruled out. The authors suggested that the approach could potentially be extended to other disease states and immunological phenotypes. Compared with the 666-donor mean, donors in an Asian-associated ancestry cluster had fewer N-insertions in productive TCRs, according to a later genetic analysis. A later genetic analysis associated a missense DCLRE1C variant with V-gene and J-gene trimming of TCR beta chains, and an independent cohort replicated the association. In a later analysis, around 15,000 TCR beta sequences were associated with specific HLA alleles at a false discovery rate of 0.05. Sequencing depth was assumed to be roughly uniform across donors in the presence/absence analyses, though that assumption may not hold. In an earlier analysis of roughly 560 of the donors, most TCR beta V segments were observed in productive rearrangements about 90% or about 30% of the time, broadly matching IMGT annotations. In a later analysis, several top co-occurrence clusters were reported to appear linked to parvovirus B19, influenza, CMV and Epstein-Barr virus. According to a later analysis, TCR association rates differed among HLA loci, with DRB1 alleles showing the most associated TCRs and HLA-C alleles showing the fewest. The study gave a list of 150 to 200 TCR beta chains associated with cytomegalovirus. Because HLA typing was missing for some donors at each locus, association tests included only the typed subset. The classifier was reported to diagnose cytomegalovirus status with high specificity and sensitivity in both the original cohort and the validation cohort. In vitro tests confirmed that a few of the cytomegalovirus-associated TCR beta chains recognize cytomegalovirus antigens.

Library prep was done by the immunoSEQ multiplex PCR assay. For the multiplex PCR, a mixture combining 60 forward primers for TCR Vbeta segments and 13 reverse primers for TCR Jbeta segments was used. A multiplex PCR assay on genomic DNA amplified the CDR3 region of rearranged TCR beta genes. On the Illumina HiSeq System, the amplified TCR beta libraries were sequenced as 87-base-pair reads. Under the source paper's analysis protocol: Across the 500 to 850 repertoires, a later analysis counted 75 million to 90 million unique TCR beta chains, roughly 11 million of which were shared by at least two donors. Raw reads were error-corrected and collapsed into unique sequences by a nearest-neighbor algorithm in which closely related sequences were merged to remove PCR and sequencing errors. To assign V, D and J gene segments, CDR3 sequences were aligned to IMGT reference sequences. Each retained sequence needed at least a six-nucleotide match to both a V gene segment and a J gene segment. A rearrangement was called productive if the CDR3 had no stop codons and remained in frame with V and J, and every other rearrangement was called non-productive. CDR3 was defined according to IMGT convention as the region running from the second conserved V-encoded cysteine to the conserved J-encoded phenylalanine. The earlier analysis of some 600 of the donors excluded sequences that lacked an unambiguous match to a single V gene segment. In an earlier analysis of a few hundred of the donors, a V segment was called functional when productive rearrangements were above 56.7%, and segregating when the standard deviation between donors exceeded 5%. To diagnose cytomegalovirus status from the catalog of TCR beta chain sequences, a statistical classification framework was built. In a later analysis, V and J genes were assigned by comparing TCR nucleotide sequences against IMGT/GENE-DB human TR gene sequences. The TCRdist pipeline was used in a later analysis to assign CDR3 sequences and most-parsimonious VDJ recombination scenarios. In a later analysis, every TCR beta chain was defined by the combination of its CDR3 amino acid sequence and its V-gene family, and reads without a unique V-gene family were dropped. To address suspected cross-contamination and a sequencing artifact, a later analysis removed approximately 600 highly shared, low-generation-probability nucleotide sequences. In a later analysis, a clonal expansion index for each public chain was calculated from normalized within-repertoire ranks of inferred template counts. In a later analysis, generation probabilities were computed with a VDJ recombination model fitted to out-of-frame rearrangements, and the resulting probabilities were checked against IGoR. In a later analysis, TCR-TCR, TCR-HLA and TCR-CMV co-occurrence was scored with hypergeometric tests, and a repertoire-size bias correction was applied to TCR pairs. False discovery rates were estimated in a later analysis by permuting HLA or CMV assignments 20 times. In a later analysis, co-occurring TCRs were grouped using DBSCAN, with TCRdist sequence similarity added in when clustering inside HLA-allele-positive subsets. For co-occurrence clustering, repertoires with fewer than 30,000 or more than 120,000 public chains were excluded, along with 4 to 6 repertoires with anomalous nucleotide sharing. TCRdb carries this immuneACCESS record with in-frame sequences only. Its versions omit some clonotypes, under half of them owing to an unresolved V gene in the studies checked, with the rest unexplained. That table furnishes V, J and clone size, whereas the DNA furnished D and trimming. This sample comprises approximately 120,000 clones, 74% of them detected only once. 2% to 2.5% of the sample is taken by the ten largest.

As to this clone: Its antigen remains unidentified. Nothing much larger sits one base from this clone, and base qualities are not available.

The cohort consisted of 600 to 750 healthy bone marrow donors. At the time of sampling, all cohort members were nominally healthy, though unrecorded immune exposures were likely present. Of the roughly 670 cohort members, approximately 290 had a positive CMV serostatus and 350 to 450 had a negative one, while no CMV serostatus was recorded for the donor. A peripheral blood sample was collected from each donor, and TCR beta sequencing was performed on peripheral blood mononuclear cells. The Qiagen DNeasy Blood Extraction Kit was used to extract genomic DNA from the blood cell samples. CDR1 and CDR2, per the germline V gene, are KGHSH and LQKENI. Reading from cysteine to phenylalanine, the CDR3 counts 15 amino acids. The sequence is cut down to CDR3 DNA, 45 bases in frame from base 1. V is clipped by 3 bases and J by 6 bases, and the sequence between their germline boundaries is 15 bases long.

Material: PBMCs. This TCR came from a human donor in good health. The chain is made from TRBV18 and TRBJ1-5, with the D gene not confidently named. The nucleotide sequence is TGTGCCAGCTCACCTGATCAACATACGGGTCAGCCCCAGCATTTT. It codes for CASSPDQHTGQPQHF.